Listed below are T cell receptor beta chains from one sample, sequenced in a study of shared T cell receptors in the human thymus. Method: immunoSEQ multiplex PCR; TCRdb's copy keeps in-frame clones and lacks some. Among hundreds of thousands of clones listed, around 87% were seen once. These data were also reused for a study on human thymus T cells.

Specimen: thymocytes. The receptor set was obtained from a boy in the first two years of life with a congenital heart defect. Both conserved end residues are part of each CDR3. A D gene is named only where the DNA matches it firmly. Clone size is shown for a subset of rows, as once, few, many or a class of expanded clone.

D	size	V	J	DNA	CDR3
NA	NA	TRBV28	TRBJ1-4	TGTGCCAGCAGCGAATCTCACGGCCGGGAGCGGAAAAAACTGTTTTTT	CASSESHGRERKKLFF
TRBD2	once	TRBV15	TRBJ2-3	TGTGCCACCAGCAGAGTGGCTAGCGGGGGGTCCACAGATACGCAGTATTTT	CATSRVASGGSTDTQYF
TRBD1	NA	TRBV7-9	TRBJ2-7	TGTGCCAGCAGCATTTCGGGACAGGGGACCTACGAGCAGTACTTC	CASSISGQGTYEQYF
TRBD2	few	TRBV19	TRBJ2-3	TGTGCCAGTAGTAAAAGGACTAGCGGGAGCACAGATACGCAGTATTTT	CASSKRTSGSTDTQYF
TRBD1	NA	TRBV19	TRBJ2-7	TGTGCCAGTAGTACCGCCCGGACAGGGACCCACGAGCAGTACTTC	CASSTARTGTHEQYF
TRBD1	once	TRBV6-5	TRBJ1-6	TGTGCCAGCAGTTACTTCCGGGACAGGGAAGTCTCACCCCTCCACTTT	CASSYFRDREVSPLHF
TRBD2	NA	TRBV19	TRBJ2-3	TGTGCCAGTAGTATTGGAGCGGGGGGAAGAGATACGCAGTATTTT	CASSIGAGGRDTQYF
TRBD2	NA	TRBV28	TRBJ2-2	TGTGCCAGCGGGCGCCCGGGACTAGCGGGAGTCGGGACCGGGGAGCTGTTTTTT	CASGRPGLAGVGTGELFF
NA	NA	TRBV28	TRBJ2-7	TGTGCCAGCAGTCCCGGCGGGTCCTCCTACGAGCAGTACTTC	CASSPGGSSYEQYF
TRBD1	NA	TRBV4-1	TRBJ1-2	TGCGCCAGCAGCCAAAGGGACAGGGAATATGGCTACACCTTC	CASSQRDREYGYTF
NA	NA	TRBV28	TRBJ1-5	TGTGCCAGCAGTTTCGAGTGTAGCAATCAGCCCCAGCATTTT	CASSFECSNQPQHF
TRBD1	NA	TRBV6-6	TRBJ1-1	TGTGCCAGCAGTCGGACAGGGTATGGTGAAGCTTTCTTT	CASSRTGYGEAFF
TRBD2	NA	TRBV27	TRBJ2-1	TGTGCCAGCAGTTCCGACGAGACTAGCGGGGGTGACAATGAGCAGTTCTTC	CASSSDETSGGDNEQFF
TRBD1	NA	TRBV6-5	TRBJ1-2	TGTGCCAGCAGTCCCTGGGACAGGGGAGTCGGTGGCTACACCTTC	CASSPWDRGVGGYTF
NA	NA	TRBV5-6	TRBJ2-5	TGTGCCAGCAGCTCAGTTCCCCAAGAGACCCAGTACTTC	CASSSVPQETQYF
TRBD2	NA	TRBV28	TRBJ2-3	TGTGCCAGCAGCATGGGACTAGCGGGGGGGAATACGCAGTATTTT	CASSMGLAGGNTQYF
TRBD1	NA	TRBV27	TRBJ2-7	TGTGCCAGCAGTTTATCCGACAGGGTCCACGAGCAGTACTTC	CASSLSDRVHEQYF
NA	NA	TRBV28	TRBJ2-7	TGTGCCAGCAGTTTTGGGGCCTCCTACGAGCAGTACTTC	CASSFGASYEQYF
NA	once	TRBV27	TRBJ2-7	TGTGCCAGCAAATGGGGCGGAAGCTCCTACGAGCAGTACTTC	CASKWGGSSYEQYF
NA	NA	TRBV6-5	TRBJ2-2	TGTGCCAGCATTGCAGGGAAGAACACCGGGGAGCTGTTTTTT	CASIAGKNTGELFF
NA	NA	TRBV2	TRBJ1-5	TGTGCCAGCAGTGAGTCTGCGGGGGATCAGCCCCAGCATTTT	CASSESAGDQPQHF
NA	NA	TRBV5-6	TRBJ2-7	TGTGCCAGCAGCTCAAAGAATAGGGGACTTTCCTTTTACGAGCAGTACTTC	CASSSKNRGLSFYEQYF
TRBD2	NA	TRBV5-6	TRBJ2-5	TGTGCCAGCAGCTTCGGACTAGCGGGCGTCCAAGAGACCCAGTACTTC	CASSFGLAGVQETQYF
NA	NA	TRBV10-3	TRBJ2-7	TGTGCCATCAGTGCGGGGTTAGCGGAGAAGACCTACGAGCAGTACTTC	CAISAGLAEKTYEQYF
NA	NA	TRBV29-1	TRBJ1-1	TGCAGCGTTGAAGATCCGGGGGGCACTGAAGCTTTCTTT	CSVEDPGGTEAFF
NA	NA	TRBV9	TRBJ2-3	TGTGCCAGCAGCGTAGGTGTCGGCCTAGCGCCGAAAAGCACAGATACGCAGTATTTT	CASSVGVGLAPKSTDTQYF